This entry lists 32 T cell receptor beta chains sequenced from one sample in a study of cytomegalovirus exposure and HLA in healthy donors. The PCR employed 60 Vbeta primers together with 13 Jbeta primers. Sequencing was performed with immunoSEQ multiplex PCR; in TCRdb, only in-frame clones are kept and a portion is missing. This table has fewer than 150,000 clones, roughly 80% appearing once. The specimen sequenced was PBMCs. These receptors were taken from a female donor in good health and CMV-seropositive.

The CDR3, as DNA: TGTGCCAGCAGCCCACCCGGGATCCCTGGAAACACCATATATTTT. It codes for CASSPPGIPGNTIYF. V gene TRBV7-2 combines with J gene TRBJ1-3; D is ambiguous. Germline CDR1 reads SGHTA; CDR2 reads FQGNSA. V lost 5 bases to trimming and J lost 2 bases, with 13 bases between them. This CDR3 spans 15 amino acids.

The gene calls are TRBV7-2 and TRBJ2-1; 10 bases are shared with TRBD2. Germline values: CDR1 SGHTA, CDR2 FQGNSA. The V segment lost 1 base and the J segment 5 bases; nucleotides outside the gene matches: 8. The CDR3 contains 17 residues. The CDR3 DNA sequence: TGTGCCAGCAGCTTAGGACCAGCGGGGGGGAAGAACAATGAGCAGTTCTTC. Its protein product is CASSLGPAGGKNNEQFF.

This clone was picked up a small number of times. The gene calls are TRBV4-1 and TRBJ1-5; D is ambiguous. V lost 0 bases and J 7 bases, leaving 7 bases between the germline ends. Germline-derived CDR1 and CDR2 are MGHRA and YSYEKL. The CDR3 spans 13 residues. CDR3 protein: CASSQERSQPQHF. For the CDR3, the DNA is TGCGCCAGCAGCCAAGAGAGGAGCCAGCCCCAGCATTTT.

The chain combines TRBV23-1 with TRBJ1-5, with D possibly TRBD1 on 6 matching bases. TRBV23-1 is annotated as an ORF whose role is uncertain. Trimming removed 3 bases at V and 1 base at J, with 19 bases between. The CDR3 loop spans 18 amino acids. This chain's CDR3 is CASSHLDRLVWSNQPQHF. CDR3 nucleotide sequence: TGCGCCAGCAGTCATCTTGACAGGCTCGTGTGGAGCAATCAGCCCCAGCATTTT.

The chain joins TRBV7-8 to TRBJ1-3, with D unclear. The CDR3 runs 16 residues. The germline V and J ends were trimmed by 4 bases and 0 bases, with 13 bases remaining between them. The germline V gene has CDR1 SGHVS and CDR2 FQNEAQ. DNA of the CDR3: TGTGCCAGCAGCTCCGGTGCGGGTAACTCTGGAAACACCATATATTTT. As protein: CASSSGAGNSGNTIYF.

CDR3 in DNA: TGTGCCAGCAGCTTAGCCCAGGGTCAAAACCCTTACGAGCAGTACTTC. Translated: CASSLAQGQNPYEQYF. The gene calls are TRBV7-9 and TRBJ2-7; weak D call: TRBD1 (5 bases). Germline assignment: CDR1 SEHNR and CDR2 FQNEAQ (reference sequence). Trimming took 0 bases from V and 4 from J, leaving 16 bases between them. The CDR3 loop spans 16 amino acids.

The chain is built from TRBV5-1 and TRBJ2-1, with D possibly matching TRBD1 (5 bases). The germline gives CDR1 SGHRS, CDR2 YFSETQ. V was trimmed by 4 bases and J by 0 bases, leaving 14 bases between them. This CDR3 comprises 16 residues. The CDR3 DNA reads TGCGCCAGCAGCATCGGACACCCTAGCTCCTACAATGAGCAGTTCTTC. This codes for CASSIGHPSSYNEQFF.

The rearrangement links TRBV28 to TRBJ1-4; TRBD1 matches 8 bases. V lost 3 bases to trimming and J lost 11 bases; unmatched junction nucleotides: 11. The CDR3 consists of 15 residues. Germline CDR1 MDHEN, CDR2 SYDVKM. Here the CDR3 reads CASSLTGQGIEKLFF. Here the CDR3 DNA reads TGTGCCAGCAGTTTGACCGGACAGGGCATCGAGAAACTGTTTTTT.

This chain links TRBV6-6 with TRBJ1-2, with D maybe TRBD1 (5 bases). The CDR3 covers 12 residues. Deletions cut 6 bases from V and 3 bases from J, with 8 bases between. Germline V gene data show CDR1 as MNHNY and CDR2 as SVGAGI (reference sequence). This CDR3 reads CASRGGDYGYTF. CDR3 in DNA: TGTGCCAGCAGGGGAGGGGACTATGGCTACACCTTC.

This clone was counted between two and nine times. The J gene is TRBJ1-6, the V gene TRBV19, with D unresolved. The germline V gene encodes CDR1 LNHDA and CDR2 SQIVND (reference sequence). The CDR3 length is 15 residues. V shed 9 bases and J shed 5 bases, with 17 bases lying between them. For the CDR3, the DNA is TGTGCCAGCAAACCTCTGGCAGTGAATAATTCACCCCTCCACTTT. Translating it yields CASKPLAVNNSPLHF.

V and J are TRBV4-1 and TRBJ1-6; TRBD1 aligns across 7 bases. V lost 6 bases and J lost 10; bases outside the gene matches: 18. The CDR3 extends over 17 amino acids. In germline, CDR1 is MGHRA, CDR2 YSYEKL. CDR3 protein: CASRRPGQSAVKSPLHF. The CDR3 bases are TGCGCCAGCAGGCGCCCGGGACAGAGCGCCGTAAAATCACCCCTCCACTTT.

The V call is TRBV15, the J call TRBJ1-5, with D unresolved. V gave up 1 base and J gave up 1 base, with 17 bases separating them. The germline V gene has CDR1 LNHNV and CDR2 YYDKDF (reference sequence). The length of the CDR3 is 18 residues. In DNA form, the CDR3 reads TGTGCCACCAGCAGAGTTCGGGGTCTTTCGTCGAGCAATCAGCCCCAGCATTTT. Translation gives CATSRVRGLSSSNQPQHF.

This rearrangement joins TRBV5-1 to TRBJ1-2; no definite D call. This CDR3 comprises 12 residues. V lost 2 bases and J lost 5, with 7 bases in between. The germline gives CDR1 SGHRS, CDR2 YFSETQ. CDR3 region: CASSFDGYGYTF. DNA of the CDR3: TGCGCCAGCAGCTTTGACGGGTATGGCTACACCTTC.

V usage is TRBV6-5 and J usage is TRBJ1-3; D is undetermined. Trimming removed 6 bases at V and 3 bases at J, with 12 bases between. The germline V gene has CDR1 MNHEY and CDR2 SVGAGI. The CDR3 contains 14 residues. The CDR3 DNA follows: TGTGCCAGCAGAGATTCAGTTGTTGGAAACACCATATATTTT. Translated, it gives CASRDSVVGNTIYF.

The chain links TRBV7-3 to TRBJ2-1, with 13 positions matching TRBD2. V gave up 7 bases and J gave up 5 bases; unmatched junction bases: 5. The CDR3 runs to 15 residues. Looked up from germline, CDR1 is SGHTA and CDR2 is FQGTGA. CDR3 protein: CASTTGLAGHNEQFF. For the CDR3, the DNA is TGTGCCAGCACCACGGGACTAGCGGGGCACAATGAGCAGTTCTTC.

This clone was seen once. The V gene is TRBV5-1, the J gene TRBJ2-2; D possibly corresponds to TRBD2 (5 bases). The CDR3 is made up of 13 amino acids. From germline, CDR1 is SGHRS and CDR2 YFSETQ. V was cut by 2 bases and J by 5 bases, with 7 bases left in between. The CDR3 sequence is CASSFSGTGELFF. DNA for the CDR3: TGCGCCAGCAGCTTCTCGGGGACCGGGGAGCTGTTTTTT.

The rearrangement joins TRBV10-3 to TRBJ1-1, with TRBD1 as a possible D gene (6 bases). The germline V and J ends were trimmed by 6 bases and 2 bases, with 10 bases remaining between them. Germline V lookup: CDR1 ENHRY, CDR2 SYGVKD. This CDR3 spans 13 amino acids. The CDR3 reads CAIRRTANTEAFF. The DNA for the CDR3 is TGTGCCATCAGGAGGACAGCAAACACTGAAGCTTTCTTT.

This chain joins TRBV5-4 and TRBJ2-1, with TRBD2 as a possible D gene (6 bases). CDR3 size: 13 residues. The V gene's germline CDR1 is SGHNT and CDR2 YYREEE (reference sequence). Trimming took 1 base from V and 7 from J, leaving 9 bases between them. The CDR3 reads CASSLPGGNEQFF. CDR3 in DNA: TGTGCCAGCAGCTTGCCTGGGGGGAATGAGCAGTTCTTC.

This clone showed up just a few times. The chain has TRBV7-2 and TRBJ1-3; D is unresolved. Trimming cost V 5 bases and J 2 bases, with 7 bases left between them. There are 13 residues in the CDR3. The V gene's germline CDR1 is SGHTA and CDR2 FQGNSA. The CDR3 loop is CASSPQTGNTIYF. CDR3 DNA sequence: TGTGCCAGCAGCCCCCAGACTGGAAACACCATATATTTT.

The chain is built from TRBV19 and TRBJ2-1, with 11 bases that match TRBD1. Trimming removed 9 bases from V and 7 bases from J; junction bases left unmatched: 11. Germline lookup yields CDR1 LNHDA and CDR2 SQIVND (reference sequence). The CDR3 sequence is 15 residues long. DNA of the CDR3: TGTGCCAGCAACGTGGACAGGGGGCCTGGGAATGAGCAGTTCTTC. This encodes CASNVDRGPGNEQFF.

The chain carries TRBV5-1 and TRBJ2-3, with 11 nucleotides matching TRBD2. The germline gives CDR1 SGHRS, CDR2 YFSETQ. The CDR3 spans 17 residues. V lost 5 bases to trimming and J lost 0 bases; unmatched junction nucleotides: 8. This CDR3 reads CASSASGGPSSTDTQYF. The DNA of the CDR3 is TGCGCCAGCAGTGCTAGCGGGGGGCCTTCTAGCACAGATACGCAGTATTTT.

The chain uses TRBV7-2 and TRBJ2-1; 12 nucleotides align to TRBD2. The CDR3 spans 14 residues. CDR1 and CDR2 from the germline V gene are SGHTA and FQGNSA. Trimming removed 5 bases from V and 8 bases from J; junction bases left unmatched: 4. In DNA form, the CDR3 reads TGTGCCAGCAGCGGGGCTAGCGGGGGGGATGAGCAGTTCTTC. As protein: CASSGASGGDEQFF.

V gene TRBV5-6 combines with J gene TRBJ1-2; D remains ambiguous. The V end was cut by 0 bases, the J end by 8 bases, with 14 bases between. CDR3 length equals 14 residues. Germline CDR1 and CDR2: SGHDT and YYEEEE. CDR3 DNA sequence: TGTGCCAGCAGCTTGGGGTACACCACGAACGGCTACACCTTC. Residues: CASSLGYTTNGYTF.

The rearrangement links TRBV19 to TRBJ1-5, with 11 bases aligning to TRBD1. Germline lookup yields CDR1 LNHDA and CDR2 SQIVND (reference sequence). There are 15 residues in the CDR3. With V trimmed by 5 bases and J by 8 bases, 8 bases remained unmatched. CDR3 bases: TGTGCCAGTAGTTTGGGACAGGGGGTAGAGAAGCCCCAGCATTTT. It yields the protein CASSLGQGVEKPQHF.

V usage is TRBV27 and J usage is TRBJ1-6; D uncertain. The ends were cut back, 3 bases at V and 9 bases at J, with 15 bases in the middle. Germline CDR1 MNHEY, CDR2 SMNVEV (reference sequence). The CDR3 runs 15 residues. For the CDR3, the DNA is TGTGCCAGCAGTTTCAGTCGGGGTATGAGTTCACCCCTCCACTTT. Protein: CASSFSRGMSSPLHF.

This clone was observed a single time. The chain is built from TRBV2 and TRBJ1-4, with 9 positions matching TRBD1. The CDR3 extends over 14 amino acids. CDR1 is SNHLY, CDR2 FYNNEI, per germline. The ends lost 5 bases at V and 8 bases at J; junction bases unmatched: 6. Here the CDR3 DNA reads TGTGCCAGCAGTACAGGGGGCGCAGGGGAAAAACTGTTTTTT. Its translation is CASSTGGAGEKLFF.

The chain uses TRBV19 and TRBJ2-3; 7 nucleotides match TRBD1. Losses at the gene ends were 5 bases for V and 1 base for J; bases not matched to a gene: 12. The length of the CDR3 is 17 residues. Germline V lookup: CDR1 LNHDA, CDR2 SQIVND (reference sequence). The CDR3 DNA sequence: TGTGCCAGTAGTGATAAGACAGGGTCCAGGGGCACAGATACGCAGTATTTT. Amino acids: CASSDKTGSRGTDTQYF.

V gene TRBV6-6 combines with J gene TRBJ1-1, with D perhaps matching TRBD1 (5 bases). Germline values: CDR1 MNHNY, CDR2 SVGAGI (reference sequence). This CDR3 is built from 15 residues. V lost 7 bases, J lost 3 bases, and 18 bases lay in between. The CDR3 region is CASNIYAGRDTEAFF. CDR3 in DNA: TGTGCCAGCAACATATACGCAGGGAGGGACACTGAAGCTTTCTTT.

J is TRBJ2-7 and V is TRBV6-5, with a tentative D call TRBD2 (6 bases). Trimming removed 2 bases from V and 2 bases from J, with 13 bases in between. The CDR3 has 15 residues. The germline CDR1 and CDR2 sequences are MNHEY and SVGAGI. CDR3 in DNA: TGTGCCAGCAGTTACAGCCGTCGGGGGACCTACGAGCAGTACTTC. Its protein is CASSYSRRGTYEQYF.

The chain is built from TRBV5-4 and TRBJ1-1; unclear D gene. The CDR3 totals 16 residues. Germline CDR1 and CDR2: SGHNT and YYREEE (reference sequence). The V end lost 4 bases, the J end lost 0 bases, and 16 bases lay between the germline ends. The CDR3 sequence is CASSGFPRKMNTEAFF. CDR3 DNA sequence: TGTGCCAGCAGCGGATTCCCCAGGAAAATGAACACTGAAGCTTTCTTT.

The chain links TRBV7-8 to TRBJ2-4; 13 bases are shared with TRBD2. Trimming cost V 4 bases and J 9 bases; bases outside gene matches: 9. The length of the CDR3 is 16 residues. The germline CDR1 and CDR2 sequences are SGHVS and FQNEAQ. This CDR3 reads CASSSWTSGGVSIQYF. CDR3 in DNA: TGTGCCAGCAGCTCCTGGACTAGCGGGGGTGTGTCCATTCAGTACTTC.

This chain joins TRBV2 and TRBJ1-2; 7 nucleotides align to TRBD1. Germline V lookup: CDR1 SNHLY, CDR2 FYNNEI. Germline trimming cut 8 bases from V and 5 bases from J; bases unmatched to any gene: 5. This CDR3 is built from 12 residues. CDR3 sequence: CASGETGYGYTF. The CDR3 DNA is TGTGCCAGCGGAGAGACAGGGTATGGCTACACCTTC.